This passage covers 17 T cell receptor beta chains from one sample sequenced in a study of HIV-infected patients and healthy controls. All unsorted peripheral T cells were captured because whole blood was used without fractionation. cDNA was made from around 0.5 ug RNA using alpha and beta constant primers. Using multiplexing indices, alpha and beta chain libraries were generated apart by chain-specific third strand synthesis. From the 5' RACE reads, TCRdb called clonotypes with MiXCR, one entry per CDR3 protein. The sample includes approximately 25,000 distinct CDR3 sequences, under 9.5% of them seen just once. The sample was blood. Receptor source: an adult in good health.

In its sample, this clonotype was seen many times. This sequence joins TRBV2 and TRBJ1-1, with 12 bases matching TRBD1. V shed 0 bases and J 2 bases; nucleotides not matched to a gene: 7. This CDR3 is built from 18 residues. The germline gives CDR1 SNHLY, CDR2 FYNNEI. This chain's CDR3 is CASSEAGGQGARNTEAFF. The CDR3 DNA follows: TGTGCCAGCAGTGAAGCTGGGGGACAGGGGGCGCGAAACACTGAAGCTTTCTTT. The full variable domain, completed using reference TRBV2 and TRBJ1-1, is EPEVTQTPSHQVTQMGQEVILRCVPISNHLYFYWYRQILGQKVEFLVSFYNNEISEKSEIFDDQFSVERPDGSNFTLKIRSTKLEDSAMYFCASSEAGGQGARNTEAFFGQGTRLTVV.

This clonotype was found many times. The rearrangement links TRBV24-1 to TRBJ1-5; TRBD1 matches at 8 bases. Germline loops: CDR1 KGHDR, CDR2 SFDVKD. The ends lost 9 bases at V and 2 bases at J; junction bases unmatched: 5. This CDR3 has 14 amino acids. The CDR3 DNA is TGTGCCACCGTCAGGGGGCTTGGCAATCAGCCCCAGCATTTT. Its protein product is CATVRGLGNQPQHF.

This clonotype was observed at least ten times. This chain connects TRBV3-1 to TRBJ2-1; 8 nucleotides align to TRBD2. V lost 5 bases, J lost 4 bases, and 7 bases stayed unmatched. The CDR3 is 15 residues long. The germline V gene has CDR1 LGHDT and CDR2 YNNKEL (reference sequence). CDR3 DNA sequence: TGTGCCAGCAGCTCCGGACTAGCCCTGTACAATGAGCAGTTCTTC. Its translation: CASSSGLALYNEQFF.

This clonotype was counted at least ten times. The rearrangement joins TRBV28 to TRBJ1-2, with D perhaps matching TRBD1 (6 bases). Germline V gives CDR1 MDHEN, CDR2 SYDVKM. This CDR3 region has 15 residues. Trimming removed 6 bases from V and 1 base from J, with 15 bases in between. In DNA form, the CDR3 reads TGTGCCAGCAGCCCCGCGAGGGGGGATAACTATGGCTACACCTTC. It is translated as CASSPARGDNYGYTF.

The CDR3 DNA reads TGTGCCAGTAGTACATTCGCCTTTCCGGAAGCTTTCTTT. This sequence encodes CASSTFAFPEAFF. This chain connects TRBV19 to TRBJ1-1, with D unresolved. Germline CDR1 is LNHDA and CDR2 is SQIVND (reference sequence). The V end was cut by 4 bases, the J end by 8 bases, with 14 bases between. This CDR3 contains 13 residues.

This clonotype was seen ten or more times. The chain uses TRBV6-1 and TRBJ2-1; 9 positions match TRBD1. The germline V gene encodes CDR1 MNHNS and CDR2 SASEGT. V was clipped by 3 bases and J by 9 bases; unmatched bases: 15. There are 17 residues in the CDR3. Written as DNA, the CDR3 is TGTGCCAGCAGTGAGTCGGGACAGGGTTACCGGAGAGCTGAGCAGTTCTTC. This translates into CASSESGQGYRRAEQFF.

This clonotype came up a few times. This chain joins TRBV20-1 and TRBJ1-5; 12 bases are a match to TRBD1. Per the germline V gene, CDR1 is DFQATT and CDR2 is SNEGSKA (reference sequence). The V and J ends lost 3 bases and 5 bases, in that order; junction bases with no gene match: 5. CDR3 length: 15 amino acids. This chain's CDR3 is CSASYGTGGYQPQHF. The DNA of the CDR3 is TGCAGTGCTAGCTACGGGACAGGGGGCTATCAGCCCCAGCATTTT.

This clonotype was observed at least ten times. The rearrangement joins TRBV12-3 or TRBV12-4 to TRBJ2-1, with TRBD2 as a possible D gene (6 bases). Trimming stripped 5 bases from V and 6 bases from J, with 11 bases between. The CDR3 spans 13 residues. Here the CDR3 reads CASSPTSLNEQFF. The CDR3 nucleotides are TGTGCCAGCAGTCCTACTAGCCTCAATGAGCAGTTCTTC.

The table lists this clonotype with many counts. DNA of the CDR3: TGCGCCAGCAGCCAGGGACAGGGCGTGAACACTGAAGCTTTCTTT. Translation gives CASSQGQGVNTEAFF. The J gene is TRBJ1-1, the V gene TRBV4-1; TRBD1 matches 9 bases. With 3 bases clipped from V and 0 bases from J, the junction kept 2 bases outside the gene matches. The CDR3 has 15 residues. Germline V gene lookup returns CDR1 MGHRA and CDR2 YSYEKL.

This clonotype was counted ten times or more. The V and J genes are TRBV13 and TRBJ1-1; D is uncertain. Looked up from germline, CDR1 is PRHDT and CDR2 is FYEKMQ (reference sequence). V lost 1 base and J lost 4, with 16 bases in between. This CDR3 region has 16 residues. The chain's CDR3 is CASSLESSPLGTEAFF. For the CDR3, the DNA is TGTGCCAGCAGCTTAGAATCGAGCCCCTTGGGCACTGAAGCTTTCTTT. The variable domain in full, with the rest retrieved from reference TRBV13 and TRBJ1-1, is AAGVIQSPRHLIKEKRETATLKCYPIPRHDTVYWYQQGPGQDPQFLISFYEKMQSDKGSIPDRFSAQQFSDYHSELNMSSLELGDSALYFCASSLESSPLGTEAFFGQGTRLTVV.

This clonotype has a count of ten or more. The rearrangement links TRBV11-2 to TRBJ1-1; the match to TRBD1 covers 8 bases. The germline gives CDR1 SGHAT, CDR2 FQNNGV. The CDR3 totals 15 residues. Trimming removed 0 bases from V and 6 bases from J; junction bases left unmatched: 6. The CDR3 nucleotides are TGTGCCAGCAGCTTAGACAGGGGGCGTTCGGCTGAAGCTTTCTTT. It yields the protein CASSLDRGRSAEAFF.

This clonotype was counted many times. The genes are TRBV30 and TRBJ2-6; maybe TRBD2 (6 bases). The CDR3 spans 14 residues. CDR1 and CDR2 from the germline V gene are GTSNPN and SVGIG (reference sequence). V lost 0 bases, J lost 4 bases, and 7 bases lay in between. In DNA, the CDR3 is TGTGCCTGGAGTGTCGGGGGAGGGGCCAACGTCCTGACTTTC. Translating it yields CAWSVGGGANVLTF. The full variable domain, rest sourced from reference TRBV30 and TRBJ2-6, is SQTIHQWPATLVQPVGSPLSLECTVEGTSNPNLYWYRQAAGRGLQLLFYSVGIGQISSEVPQNLSASRPQDRQFILSSKKLLLSDSGFYLCAWSVGGGANVLTFGAGSRLTVL.

This clonotype was observed at least ten times. The rearrangement joins TRBV29-1 to TRBJ2-3, with D possibly TRBD2 on 6 matching bases. V was shortened by 0 bases and J by 6 bases, with 10 bases between the two germline ends. The CDR3 has 13 residues. Germline V gene data show CDR1 as SQVTM and CDR2 as ANQGSEA. This chain's CDR3 is CSVEEGSGDTQYF. The CDR3 bases are TGCAGCGTTGAAGAGGGAAGCGGGGATACGCAGTATTTT.

This clonotype was observed at least ten times. This chain links TRBV7-9 with TRBJ2-3; tentatively, D is TRBD1 (6 bases). V lost 4 bases and J lost 10, with 18 bases in between. The CDR3 spans 14 residues. In germline, CDR1 is SEHNR, CDR2 FQNEAQ (reference sequence). DNA of the CDR3: TGTGCCAGCAGCTCGATGGCGGACAGTGGTCCGCAGTATTTT. This gives the protein CASSSMADSGPQYF.

This clonotype appeared many times. The V gene is TRBV9, the J gene TRBJ1-5, with 8 bases identical to TRBD1. J gave up 0 bases and V 4 bases, and 3 bases lay outside the gene matches. In germline, CDR1 is SGDLS, CDR2 YYNGEE. The CDR3 contains 15 residues. The CDR3 spells CASSMTGDSNQPQHF. The CDR3 coding sequence is TGTGCCAGCAGCATGACAGGGGATAGCAATCAGCCCCAGCATTTT.

This clonotype has a count of ten or more. V and J are TRBV6-5 and TRBJ2-5; D not resolved. V shed 5 bases and J shed 6 bases, with 19 bases lying between them. CDR1 and CDR2 (germline): MNHEY, SVGAGI. The CDR3 has 15 amino acids. CDR3 region: CASSHRVPSLKTQYF. CDR3 in DNA: TGTGCCAGCAGTCACCGCGTACCGTCGTTGAAGACCCAGTACTTC.

This clonotype was counted many times. The chain links TRBV13 to TRBJ1-4, with 9 bases lining up with TRBD1. CDR3 size: 15 residues. The ends lost 3 bases at V and 7 bases at J; junction bases unmatched: 6. The germline gives CDR1 PRHDT, CDR2 FYEKMQ (reference sequence). The CDR3 DNA is TGTGCCAGCAGCTTCCCGGGACAGGGACCTGAAAAACTGTTTTTT. This encodes CASSFPGQGPEKLFF. The whole variable domain, filled in from reference TRBV13 and TRBJ1-4, reads AAGVIQSPRHLIKEKRETATLKCYPIPRHDTVYWYQQGPGQDPQFLISFYEKMQSDKGSIPDRFSAQQFSDYHSELNMSSLELGDSALYFCASSFPGQGPEKLFFGSGTQLSVL.